This TCR beta chain was captured by sequencing in a study of response to subunit inactivated influenza vaccine. This clonotype was seen a handful of times. Its target is unknown. MiXCR was run by TCRdb on the RT-PCR reads, yielding one entry per CDR3 protein. The repertoire has fewer than 650,000 distinct CDR3 sequences, 10% to 15% of them found once; the top ten carry over 10%. V was cut by 8 bases and J by 3 bases, with 25 bases left in between. CDR3 length equals 17 residues. The V gene's germline CDR1 is LGHDT and CDR2 YNNKEL (reference sequence). Overall study results and limits: The authors put forward the suggestion that each seasonal influenza vaccination may bring in only a limited number of new T cells.

This material consisted of PBMCs from blood, taken 40 to 50 days after vaccination. This TCR was sampled from a man aged 50-59 years who received an inactivated influenza vaccine. V gene TRBV3-1 combines with J gene TRBJ1-1; maybe TRBD1 (6 bases). CDR3 bases: TGTGCCAGCGGTGGGGGAAGATTGGGGGGCTCCGACACTGAAGCTTTCTTT. Protein product: CASGGGRLGGSDTEAFF.